A single sample gave rise to the 22 T cell receptor beta chains below, sequenced in a study of cytomegalovirus exposure and HLA in healthy donors. 60 Vbeta and 13 Jbeta primers were used in PCR. Sequenced by immunoSEQ multiplex PCR; TCRdb stores in-frame clones only, minus some. The data contain roughly 150,000 clones, approximately 80% of them singletons. The specimen was PBMCs. The source of these receptors is a woman aged 18-30 years in good health and CMV-seronegative.

In DNA form, the CDR3 reads TGTGCCAGCAGTTTATCGCGGCTAGCGGGAAACTCCTACGAGCAGTACTTC. This sequence encodes CASSLSRLAGNSYEQYF. This sequence joins TRBV27 and TRBJ2-7, with 9 bases fitting TRBD2. The junction had 6 bases not matched to a gene; V was cut back by 0 bases and J by 0 bases. The germline CDR1 and CDR2 sequences are MNHEY and SMNVEV (reference sequence). This CDR3 spans 17 amino acids.

This clone was picked up a small number of times. The chain is built from TRBV7-3 and TRBJ2-7; a weak D match, TRBD2 (6 bases). Germline assignment: CDR1 SGHTA and CDR2 FQGTGA. The CDR3 spans 14 residues. V dropped 2 bases and J dropped 6 bases, with 14 bases sitting between them. CDR3 in amino acids: CASSLGGSSVEQYF. In DNA form, the CDR3 reads TGTGCCAGCAGCTTAGGGGGGTCTAGCGTCGAGCAGTACTTC.

The V gene is TRBV19, the J gene TRBJ2-2; D unclear. CDR3 length equals 15 residues. Germline CDR1 reads LNHDA; CDR2 reads SQIVND (reference sequence). V gave up 3 bases and J gave up 0 bases, with 8 bases separating them. The CDR3 DNA reads as TGTGCCAGTAGTATTTGGGCCGCGAACACCGGGGAGCTGTTTTTT. Translating gives CASSIWAANTGELFF.

The rearrangement joins TRBV9 to TRBJ2-7, with 10 nucleotides matching TRBD1. Germline V gene data show CDR1 as SGDLS and CDR2 as YYNGEE. Trimming cost V 2 bases and J 4 bases; bases outside gene matches: 6. The CDR3 has 15 amino acids. CDR3 nucleotide sequence: TGTGCCAGCAGCGTTGAGGGGGACAGGGGTTACGAGCAGTACTTC. Translation gives CASSVEGDRGYEQYF.

The V gene is TRBV5-4, the J gene TRBJ1-1, with TRBD1 as a possible D gene (6 bases). This CDR3 is built from 16 residues. Per germline, CDR1 SGHNT and CDR2 YYREEE (reference sequence). The ends were cut back, 4 bases at V and 1 base at J, with 17 bases in the middle. The CDR3 sequence: CASSRSGGRKNTEAFF. The CDR3 DNA reads TGTGCCAGCAGCCGTTCGGGGGGCCGGAAGAACACTGAAGCTTTCTTT.

Notes on this clone: Other DNA variants within this sample encode the same CDR3. The chain links TRBV12-5 to TRBJ2-5; 10 bases line up with TRBD1. CDR1 and CDR2 (germline): LGHNT, FRNRAP. This CDR3 is 16 amino acids long. J gave up 2 bases and V 1 base, and 4 bases lay outside the gene matches. CDR3 DNA: TGTGCTAGTGGTTTGGGGACAGGGGGAGTACAAGAGACCCAGTACTTC. Protein sequence: CASGLGTGGVQETQYF.

This clone occurred a few times. The chain carries TRBV16 and TRBJ2-5; D possibly corresponds to TRBD2 (7 bases). Germline CDR1 is KGHSY and CDR2 is FQNENV. This CDR3 comprises 15 residues. The ends were cut back, 5 bases at V and 2 bases at J, with 15 bases in the middle. Here the CDR3 DNA reads TGTGCCAGCAGCGAGAGGGGGGGCCCTCAAGAGACCCAGTACTTC. Translated: CASSERGGPQETQYF.

This rearrangement joins TRBV4-1 to TRBJ2-7; TRBD1 might be the D (6 bases). CDR3 length equals 18 residues. Per the germline V gene, CDR1 is MGHRA and CDR2 is YSYEKL. V was pared by 0 bases and J by 0 bases, with 18 bases between. The CDR3 sequence is CASSQDARGRGGSYEQYF. CDR3 sequence (DNA): TGCGCCAGCAGCCAAGATGCCAGGGGCCGCGGAGGCTCCTACGAGCAGTACTTC.

The chain couples TRBV29-1 to TRBJ2-7; 9 bases line up with TRBD2. The length of the CDR3 is 15 residues. Germline CDR1 and CDR2: SQVTM and ANQGSEA. V shed 2 bases and J 9 bases; nucleotides not matched to a gene: 14. The CDR3 sequence: CSVELGTSPIPVQYF. Here the CDR3 DNA reads TGCAGCGTTGAACTGGGGACTAGCCCAATACCTGTGCAGTACTTC.

This chain connects TRBV28 to TRBJ2-7, with TRBD1 as a possible D gene (5 bases). Per germline, CDR1 MDHEN and CDR2 SYDVKM. This CDR3 is built from 15 residues. V was trimmed by 2 bases and J by 2 bases, leaving 13 bases between them. Here the CDR3 DNA reads TGTGCCAGCAGTTTAAGGCAGGGAAGGGCCTACGAGCAGTACTTC. Translated: CASSLRQGRAYEQYF. Full variable domain (missing parts from reference TRBV28 and TRBJ2-7): DVKVTQSSRYLVKRTGEKVFLECVQDMDHENMFWYRQDPGLGLRLIYFSYDVKMKEKGDIPEGYSVSREKKERFSLILESASTNQTSMYLCASSLRQGRAYEQYFGPGTRLTVT.

The chain links TRBV9 to TRBJ2-5; 7 positions agree with TRBD2. Germline V gives CDR1 SGDLS, CDR2 YYNGEE. Germline trimming cut 0 bases from V and 3 bases from J; bases unmatched to any gene: 5. This CDR3 is built from 15 residues. DNA of the CDR3: TGTGCCAGCAGCGTAGGACTAGCACGAGAAGAGACCCAGTACTTC. It is translated as CASSVGLAREETQYF.

DNA of the CDR3: TGCGCCAGCAGCCAAGTGCCAGGCAGGGCGAGAGTTTGCTACACCTTC. Translating it yields CASSQVPGRARVCYTF. V and J are TRBV4-1 and TRBJ1-2, with D perhaps TRBD1 (5 bases). V shed 1 base and J shed 9 bases, with 21 bases lying between them. The CDR3 is 16 amino acids. Germline CDR1 is MGHRA and CDR2 is YSYEKL.

In its sample, this clone was seen a few times. V and J are TRBV10-3 and TRBJ2-7; TRBD1 might be the D (6 bases). Trimming cost V 4 bases and J 7 bases, with 14 bases left between them. The germline CDR1 and CDR2 sequences are ENHRY and SYGVKD. The CDR3 has 13 residues. CDR3 residues: CAISGQVQGEQYF. The CDR3 DNA reads TGTGCCATCAGTGGACAGGTTCAGGGGGAGCAGTACTTC.

V usage is TRBV6-6 and J usage is TRBJ2-1, with 7 bases that match TRBD2. Germline CDR1 and CDR2: MNHNY and SVGAGI (reference sequence). J gave up 8 bases and V 1 base, and 5 bases lay outside the gene matches. The CDR3 runs 14 residues. CDR3 amino acids: CASSYYYRGDEQFF. The DNA for the CDR3 is TGTGCCAGCAGTTACTACTACCGGGGGGATGAGCAGTTCTTC.

The J gene is TRBJ1-1, the V gene TRBV5-1; unclear D gene. The CDR3 extends over 15 amino acids. CDR1 is SGHRS, CDR2 YFSETQ, per germline. The V gene lost 1 base and the J gene lost 7 bases, with 17 bases spanning the gap. CDR3 bases: TGCGCCAGCAGCTTGATGACGGGTATTATGGATGAAGCTTTCTTT. Protein sequence: CASSLMTGIMDEAFF.

The chain carries TRBV18 and TRBJ2-7, with a weak D call TRBD1 (6 bases). Trimming stripped 6 bases from V and 9 bases from J, with 21 bases between. The CDR3 loop spans 14 amino acids. The germline CDR1 and CDR2 sequences are KGHSH and LQKENI. CDR3 nucleotides: TGTGCCAGCTCGTCACGGACAGATTCTACGATGCAGTACTTC. Protein: CASSSRTDSTMQYF.

The chain recombines TRBV7-8 with TRBJ2-3, with D perhaps matching TRBD1 (5 bases). Per germline, CDR1 SGHVS and CDR2 FQNEAQ. The CDR3 covers 14 residues. V was clipped by 5 bases and J by 4 bases, with 13 bases between them. The CDR3 here is CASSLRVSADTQYF. The CDR3 bases are TGTGCCAGCAGCCTCAGGGTTTCGGCAGATACGCAGTATTTT.

This rearrangement joins TRBV5-8 to TRBJ1-1; 8 nucleotides agree with TRBD1. The CDR3 length is 15 residues. Germline V gives CDR1 SGHTS, CDR2 YDEGEE. V lost 4 bases, J lost 3 bases, and 8 bases stayed unmatched. Here the CDR3 reads CASSLRTGRDTEAFF. In DNA, the CDR3 is TGTGCCAGCAGCCTCAGGACAGGGCGCGACACTGAAGCTTTCTTT.

This chain uses TRBV29-1 with TRBJ2-5; 8 bases line up with TRBD2. From germline, CDR1 is SQVTM and CDR2 ANQGSEA. V was clipped by 7 bases and J by 5 bases; unmatched bases: 6. The CDR3 extends over 12 amino acids. CDR3 nucleotides: TGCAGCGGTAGCGGGGCTGGGGAGACCCAGTACTTC. Amino acid sequence: CSGSGAGETQYF.

The rearrangement links TRBV5-4 to TRBJ1-1, with D possibly matching TRBD1 (5 bases). Trimming took off 4 bases at V and 1 base at J, with 14 bases between the two ends. The CDR3 consists of 15 residues. Per germline, CDR1 SGHNT and CDR2 YYREEE (reference sequence). This CDR3 is CASSTSGTGNTEAFF. The DNA for the CDR3 is TGTGCCAGCAGCACCTCCGGGACTGGGAACACTGAAGCTTTCTTT.

This clone has more than one count but fewer than ten. CDR3: CASSGDRGPNEKLFF. In DNA, the CDR3 is TGTGCCAGCAGTGGCGACAGGGGCCCTAATGAAAAACTGTTTTTT. The chain links TRBV6-5 to TRBJ1-4; 8 positions agree with TRBD1. J gave up 3 bases and V 5 bases, and 5 bases lay outside the gene matches. CDR1 MNHEY and CDR2 SVGAGI come from the germline V gene. CDR3 length equals 15 residues.

The gene calls are TRBV4-1 and TRBJ1-2, with 7 nucleotides matching TRBD1. The CDR3 has 15 amino acids. Germline values: CDR1 MGHRA, CDR2 YSYEKL. V was clipped by 3 bases and J by 8 bases; unmatched bases: 12. The CDR3 DNA reads TGCGCCAGCAGCCAGGAGATAGACAGGGCGCTGGGCTACACCTTC. Protein sequence: CASSQEIDRALGYTF.